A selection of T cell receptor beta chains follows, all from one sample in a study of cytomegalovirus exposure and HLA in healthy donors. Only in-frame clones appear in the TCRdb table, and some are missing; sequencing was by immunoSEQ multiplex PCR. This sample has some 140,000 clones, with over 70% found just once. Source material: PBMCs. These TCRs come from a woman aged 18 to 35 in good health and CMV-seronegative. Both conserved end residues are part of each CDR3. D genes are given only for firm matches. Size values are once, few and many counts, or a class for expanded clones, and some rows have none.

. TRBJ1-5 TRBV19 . TGTGCCAGTAGTGTAAGACAGGATCAGCCCCAGCATTTT CASSVRQDQPQHF
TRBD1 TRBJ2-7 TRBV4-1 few TGCGCCAGCAGCCCGGGACAGAGCTACGAGCAGTACTTC CASSPGQSYEQYF
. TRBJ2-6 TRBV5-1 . TGCGCCAGCACCCCTAGTATCTCTGGGGCCAACGTCCTGACTTTC CASTPSISGANVLTF
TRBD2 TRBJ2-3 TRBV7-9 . TGTGCCGCCCTGGGAGGGACTAGCCCAGATACGCAGTATTTT CAALGGTSPDTQYF
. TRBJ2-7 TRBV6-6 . TGTGCCAGCAGTTACTCACCAGGGGAGCAGTACTTC CASSYSPGEQYF
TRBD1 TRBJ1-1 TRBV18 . TGTGCCAGCTCTCCACGACAGGGAGACACTGAAGCTTTCTTT CASSPRQGDTEAFF
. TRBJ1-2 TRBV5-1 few TGCGCCAGCAGCCCAGGGAATAACTATGGCTACACCTTC CASSPGNNYGYTF
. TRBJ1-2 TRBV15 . TGTGCCACCAGCAGAGATCCTGACAGTAGGATTTATGGCTACACCTTC CATSRDPDSRIYGYTF
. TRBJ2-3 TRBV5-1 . TGCGCCAGCAGTTTGACAATCCTCACAGATACGCAGTATTTT CASSLTILTDTQYF
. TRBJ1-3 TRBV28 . TGTGCCAGCAGCACCCAGAACCCCTCTGGAAACACCATATATTTT CASSTQNPSGNTIYF
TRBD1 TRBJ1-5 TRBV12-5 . TGTGCTAGTGGTTTGGCCCTAGGACAGGGCGCTGGTTTATATCAGCCCCAACATTTT CASGLALGQGAGLYQPQHF
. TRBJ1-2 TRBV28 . TGTGCCAGCAGTTTAAGGCCAAGGGGTTATGGCTACACCTTC CASSLRPRGYGYTF
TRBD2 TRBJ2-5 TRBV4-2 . TGTGCCAGCAGCCAAGAGCTAGCGGGAGTCCAAGAGACCCAGTACTTC CASSQELAGVQETQYF
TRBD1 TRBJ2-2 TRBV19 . TGTGCCAGTAGCCCAGGGGGCTCAGGGGAGCTGTTTTTT CASSPGGSGELFF
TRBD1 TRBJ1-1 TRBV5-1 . TGCGCCAGCAGCCTGATGTTCGTCGGGACAGGGGCGAACACTGAAGCTTTCTTT CASSLMFVGTGANTEAFF
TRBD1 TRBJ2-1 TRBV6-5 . TGTGCCAGCACCCACAGGGGGGACTCCTACAATGAGCAGTTCTTC CASTHRGDSYNEQFF
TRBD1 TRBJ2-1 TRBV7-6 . TGTGCCAGCAGCAGAGGGACAGGGGGATCCTACAATGAGCAGTTCTTC CASSRGTGGSYNEQFF
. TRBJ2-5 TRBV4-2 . TGTGCCAGCAGCCCCACGGGCGGGGCGAGGGAGACCCAGTACTTC CASSPTGGARETQYF
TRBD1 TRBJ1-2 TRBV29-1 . TGCAGCGTCGCAGGGGGCATAGGCTACACCTTC CSVAGGIGYTF
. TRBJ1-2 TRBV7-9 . TGTGCCAGCAGCTTAGGCCCACAGGGTATAGGCTACACCTTC CASSLGPQGIGYTF
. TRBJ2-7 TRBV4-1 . TGCGCCAGCAGCCAAGATTTGAGACTACCTCGCTACTTC CASSQDLRLPRYF
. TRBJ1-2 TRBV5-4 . TGTGCCAGCAGCTTGGCCCATGACTATGGCTACACCTTC CASSLAHDYGYTF
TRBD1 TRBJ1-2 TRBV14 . TGTGCCAGCAGCCAACTGGGACAGGCTGTGGATGGCTACACCTTC CASSQLGQAVDGYTF